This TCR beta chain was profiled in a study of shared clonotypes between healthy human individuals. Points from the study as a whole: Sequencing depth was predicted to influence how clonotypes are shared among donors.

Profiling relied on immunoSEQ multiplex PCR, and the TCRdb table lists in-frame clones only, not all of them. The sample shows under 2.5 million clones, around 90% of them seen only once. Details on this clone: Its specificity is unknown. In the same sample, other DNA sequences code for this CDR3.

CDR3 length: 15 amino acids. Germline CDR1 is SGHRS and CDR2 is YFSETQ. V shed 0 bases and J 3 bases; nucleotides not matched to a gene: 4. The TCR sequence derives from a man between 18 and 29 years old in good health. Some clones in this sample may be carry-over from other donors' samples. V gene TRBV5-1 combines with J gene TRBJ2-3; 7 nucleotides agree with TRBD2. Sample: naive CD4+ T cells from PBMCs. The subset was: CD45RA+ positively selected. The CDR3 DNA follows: TGCGCCAGCAGCTTGGAACCAGCGGGAACAGATACGCAGTATTTT. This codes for CASSLEPAGTDTQYF. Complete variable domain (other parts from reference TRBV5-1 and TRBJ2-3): KAGVTQTPRYLIKTRGQQVTLSCSPISGHRSVSWYQQTPGQGLQFLFEYFSETQRNKGNFPGRFSGRQFSNSRSEMNVSTLELGDSALYLCASSLEPAGTDTQYFGPGTRLTVL.